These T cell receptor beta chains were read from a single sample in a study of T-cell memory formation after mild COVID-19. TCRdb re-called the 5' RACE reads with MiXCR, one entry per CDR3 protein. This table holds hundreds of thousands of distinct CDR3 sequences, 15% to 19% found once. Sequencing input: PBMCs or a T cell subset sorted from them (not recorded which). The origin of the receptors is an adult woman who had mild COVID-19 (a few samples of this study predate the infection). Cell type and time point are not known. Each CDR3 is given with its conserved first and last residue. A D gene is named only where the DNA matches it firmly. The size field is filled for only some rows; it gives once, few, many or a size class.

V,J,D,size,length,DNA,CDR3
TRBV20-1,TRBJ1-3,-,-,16,TGCAGTGCTAGTCTGGGAGGCCCTCGGAATGGAAACACCATATATTTT,CSASLGGPRNGNTIYF
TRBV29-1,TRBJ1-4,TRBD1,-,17,TGCAGCGTTGTTTTTTTCTCGACAGGGACAACTAATGAAAAACTGTTTTTT,CSVVFFSTGTTNEKLFF
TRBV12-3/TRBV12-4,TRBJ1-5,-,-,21,TGTGCCAGCAGTTCCGAGGGGGGCGCCAGGGTGATATGGGGTAGCAATCAGCCCCAGCATTTT,CASSSEGGARVIWGSNQPQHF
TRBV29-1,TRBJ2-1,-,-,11,TGCAGCGGTACTCAGTACAATGAGCAGTTCTTC,CSGTQYNEQFF
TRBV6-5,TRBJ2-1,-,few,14,TGTGCCAGCAGTTACGAGAGAGTACACGGGGAGCAGTTCTTC,CASSYERVHGEQFF
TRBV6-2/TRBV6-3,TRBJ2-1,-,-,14,TGTGCCAGCAGTTACGAGATCTCCTACAATGAGCAGTTCTTC,CASSYEISYNEQFF
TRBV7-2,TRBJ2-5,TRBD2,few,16,TGTGCCAGCAGCCCGGGACTAGCGGTCGGTCAAGAGACCCAGTACTTC,CASSPGLAVGQETQYF
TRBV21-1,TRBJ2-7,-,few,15,TGTGCCAGCAACAAACTAGCGTTTGTCATCTACGAGCAGTACTTC,CASNKLAFVIYEQYF
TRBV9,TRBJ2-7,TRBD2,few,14,TGTGCCAGCAGCCCCAGCGGGAGGGCCTCCGAGCAGTACTTC,CASSPSGRASEQYF
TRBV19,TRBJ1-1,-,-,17,TGTGCCAGTAGTATAGGGAGGTGGGGGCGGATGAACACTGAAGCTTTCTTT,CASSIGRWGRMNTEAFF
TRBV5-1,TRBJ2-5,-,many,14,TGCGCCAGCAGCCCGATCGACAGGCTGGAGACCCAGTACTTC,CASSPIDRLETQYF
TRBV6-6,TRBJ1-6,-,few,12,TGTGCCAGCAGTTACAGCAATTCACCCCTCCACTTT,CASSYSNSPLHF
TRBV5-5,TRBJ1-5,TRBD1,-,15,TGTGCCAGCAGTCTGACAGGGGGTCGCAATCAGCCCCAGCATTTT,CASSLTGGRNQPQHF
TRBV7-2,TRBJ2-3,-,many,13,TGTGCCAGCAGCATCCCGGTACACGATACGCAGTATTTT,CASSIPVHDTQYF
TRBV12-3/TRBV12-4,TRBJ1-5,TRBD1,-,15,TGTGCCAGCAGCTTCGGGACAGGCCCCAATCAGCCCCAGCATTTT,CASSFGTGPNQPQHF
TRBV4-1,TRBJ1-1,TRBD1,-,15,TGCGCCAGCAGCCCAGCTTACAGGGGGCGCACTGAAGCTTTCTTT,CASSPAYRGRTEAFF
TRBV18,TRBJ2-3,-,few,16,TGTGCCAGCTCACCACCGTTGCAGGGTGCCACAGATACGCAGTATTTT,CASSPPLQGATDTQYF
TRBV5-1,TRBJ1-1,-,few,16,TGCGCCAGCAGTTTACAGGGTGGGAGTGACTCGACTGAAGCTTTCTTT,CASSLQGGSDSTEAFF
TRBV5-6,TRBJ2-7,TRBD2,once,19,TGTGCCAGTCGTCTCGGAATTGGCGGGGGGTTCATCTGGCGCTACGAGCAGTACTTC,CASRLGIGGGFIWRYEQYF
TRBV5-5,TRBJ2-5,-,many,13,TGTGCCAGCAGCTTCGGGCAGGGAGAGACCCAGTACTTC,CASSFGQGETQYF
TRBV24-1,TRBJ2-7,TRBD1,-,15,TGTGCCACCAGTGACCACGGGACAGGGCCCTACGAGCAGTACTTC,CATSDHGTGPYEQYF
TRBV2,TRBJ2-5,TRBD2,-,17,TGTGCCAGCAGACAGAAGACTAGCGGGGGGCCGGTTTGGGCCCAGTACTTC,CASRQKTSGGPVWAQYF
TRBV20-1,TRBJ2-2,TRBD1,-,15,TGCAGTGCTATCTCCGGGACAGGGGGCACCGGGGAGCTGTTTTTT,CSAISGTGGTGELFF
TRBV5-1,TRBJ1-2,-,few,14,TGCGCCAGCAGCTCGGGGCCGGCAAACTATGGCTACACCTTC,CASSSGPANYGYTF
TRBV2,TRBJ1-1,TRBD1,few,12,TGTGCCAGCAGAGGACTGGGACAGGAAGCTTTCTTT,CASRGLGQEAFF
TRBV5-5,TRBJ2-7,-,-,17,TGTGCCAGCAGCTTGCGGTACAGGGACTACGGCTCCTACGAGCAGTACTTC,CASSLRYRDYGSYEQYF
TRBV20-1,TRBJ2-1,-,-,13,TGCAGTGCTAGTCGGGGCCGGATGAATGAGCAGTTCTTC,CSASRGRMNEQFF
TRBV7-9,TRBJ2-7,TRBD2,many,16,TGTGCCAGCAGCCCGATAGCGGGAGGGTGGACCTACGAGCAGTACTTC,CASSPIAGGWTYEQYF
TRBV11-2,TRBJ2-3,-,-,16,TGTGCCAGCAGCTTACGGCAGGGTGAAAATGCAGATACGCAGTATTTT,CASSLRQGENADTQYF
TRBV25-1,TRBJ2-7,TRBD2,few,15,TGTGCCAGCAGTGAACAGGCTAGCGGGACCTACGAGCAGTACTTC,CASSEQASGTYEQYF
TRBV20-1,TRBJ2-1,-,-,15,TGCAGTGCTATCTCCAGGACGGCCTCCTACAATGAGCAGTTCTTC,CSAISRTASYNEQFF
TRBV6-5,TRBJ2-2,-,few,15,-,CASGLAGATGELFFF
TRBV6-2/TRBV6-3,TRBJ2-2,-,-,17,TGTGCCAGCAGTTTCTTCTCTATGGAGCCGGTGGCCGGGGAGCTGTTTTTT,CASSFFSMEPVAGELFF
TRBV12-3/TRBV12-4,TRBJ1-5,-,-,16,TGTGCCAGCAGGCCCAGGGGCGCTGCAGGCAGTCAGCCCCAGCATTTT,CASRPRGAAGSQPQHF
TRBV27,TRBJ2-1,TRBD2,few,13,TGTGCCAGCCGGACTAGCGGGGTCAATGAGCAGTTCTTC,CASRTSGVNEQFF
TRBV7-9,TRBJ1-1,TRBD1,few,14,TGTGCCAGCAGCACGACAGGGGCGCACACTGAAGCTTTCTTT,CASSTTGAHTEAFF
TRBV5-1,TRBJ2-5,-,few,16,TGCGCCAGCAGCCCTCGGGGGCTAGGAGGTGGAGAGACCCAGTACTTC,CASSPRGLGGGETQYF
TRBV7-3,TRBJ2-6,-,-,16,TGTGCCAGCAGCTTAAATCCGAGCTCTGGGGCCAACGTCCTGACTTTC,CASSLNPSSGANVLTF
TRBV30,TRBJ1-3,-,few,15,TGTGCCTGGAGTGTGGGCCCGACTCTTGGAAACACCATATATTTT,CAWSVGPTLGNTIYF
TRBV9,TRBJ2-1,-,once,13,TGTGCCAGCAGCGGGGGGCAGAGAAATGAGCAGTTCTTC,CASSGGQRNEQFF
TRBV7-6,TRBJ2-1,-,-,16,TGTGCCAGCAGCTTAGCGACCACTATTATGTACAATGAGCAGTTCTTC,CASSLATTIMYNEQFF
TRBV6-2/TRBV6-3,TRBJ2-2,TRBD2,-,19,TGTGCCAGCAGTTACTCCAGACTAGCGGGGGGGCTCAAGACCGGGGAGCTGTTTTTT,CASSYSRLAGGLKTGELFF
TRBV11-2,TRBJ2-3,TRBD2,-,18,TGTGCCAGCAGCCCCCTCCAGGGCGGGAGGGTTGACACAGATACGCAGTATTTT,CASSPLQGGRVDTDTQYF
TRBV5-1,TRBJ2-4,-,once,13,TGCGCCAGCAGCTTGGCCGGAGAGGACATTCAGTACTTC,CASSLAGEDIQYF
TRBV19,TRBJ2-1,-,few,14,TGTGCCAGTACCGGGGCGTATCCTTACAATGAGCAGTTCTTC,CASTGAYPYNEQFF
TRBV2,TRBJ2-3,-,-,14,TGTGCCAGCAGTGAACGAAGGAGCACAGATACGCAGTATTTT,CASSERRSTDTQYF
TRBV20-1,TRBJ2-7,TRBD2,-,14,TGCAGTGCTAGCACTCTAGCGGGTACCTACGAGCAGTACTTC,CSASTLAGTYEQYF
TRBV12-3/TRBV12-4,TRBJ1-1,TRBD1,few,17,TGTGCCAGCAGTACCTGGACAGGGGGGGTTAGGAACACTGAAGCTTTCTTT,CASSTWTGGVRNTEAFF
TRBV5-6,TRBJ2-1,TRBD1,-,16,TGTGCCAGCAGCTTGCCAGGGGGCCCCTCCTACAATGAGCAGTTCTTC,CASSLPGGPSYNEQFF
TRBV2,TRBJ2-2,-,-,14,TGTGCCAGCAGTAGGGCTACTTATACCGGGGAGCTGTTTTTT,CASSRATYTGELFF
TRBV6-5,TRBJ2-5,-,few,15,TGTGCCAGCAACCCTAGAGGTCACCTGAAAGAGACCCAGTACTTC,CASNPRGHLKETQYF
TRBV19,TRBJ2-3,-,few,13,TGTGCCAGTAGTGTGAGGGAGTCAGATACGCAGTATTTT,CASSVRESDTQYF